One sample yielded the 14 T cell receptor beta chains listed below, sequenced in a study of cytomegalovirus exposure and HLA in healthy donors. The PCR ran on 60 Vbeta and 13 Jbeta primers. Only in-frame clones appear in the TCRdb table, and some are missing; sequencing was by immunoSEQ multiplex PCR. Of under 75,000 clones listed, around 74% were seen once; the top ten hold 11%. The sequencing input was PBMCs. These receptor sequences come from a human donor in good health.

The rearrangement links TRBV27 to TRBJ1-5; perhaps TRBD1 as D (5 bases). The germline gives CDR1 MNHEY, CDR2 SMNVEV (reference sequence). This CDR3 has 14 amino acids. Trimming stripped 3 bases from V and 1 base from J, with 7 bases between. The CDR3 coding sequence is TGTGCCAGCAGTTTCAGGGTGAGCAATCAGCCCCAGCATTTT. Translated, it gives CASSFRVSNQPQHF.

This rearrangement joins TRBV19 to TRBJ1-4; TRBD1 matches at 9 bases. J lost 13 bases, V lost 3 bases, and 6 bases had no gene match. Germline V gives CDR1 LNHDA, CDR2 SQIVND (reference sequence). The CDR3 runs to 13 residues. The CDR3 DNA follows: TGTGCCAGTAGTATGGGACAGGGAGGCGGACTGTTTTTT. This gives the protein CASSMGQGGGLFF.

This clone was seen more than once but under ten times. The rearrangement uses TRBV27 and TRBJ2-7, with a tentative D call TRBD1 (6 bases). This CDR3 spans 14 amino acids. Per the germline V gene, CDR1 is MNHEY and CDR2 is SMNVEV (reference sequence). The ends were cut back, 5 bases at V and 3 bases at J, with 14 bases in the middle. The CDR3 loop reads CASSLGGTLYEQYF. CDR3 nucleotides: TGTGCCAGCAGTCTAGGGGGAACCCTCTACGAGCAGTACTTC.

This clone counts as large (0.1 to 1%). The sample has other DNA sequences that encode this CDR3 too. This CDR3 is CASSSSGTGETEAFF. CDR3 nucleotide sequence: TGTGCCAGCAGCTCTTCCGGGACAGGAGAAACTGAAGCTTTCTTT. This sequence joins TRBV13 and TRBJ1-1, with TRBD1 matching 8 bases. This CDR3 has 15 residues. After removal of 4 bases from V and 5 bases from J, the junction contained 9 bases not matched to a gene. Germline lookup yields CDR1 PRHDT and CDR2 FYEKMQ (reference sequence).

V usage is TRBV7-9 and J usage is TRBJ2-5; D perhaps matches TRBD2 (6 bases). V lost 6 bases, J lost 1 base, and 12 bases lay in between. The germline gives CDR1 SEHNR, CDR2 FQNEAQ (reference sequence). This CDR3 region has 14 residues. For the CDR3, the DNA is TGTGCCAGCAGTCGGCTAGCGTTCCAAGAGACCCAGTACTTC. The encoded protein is CASSRLAFQETQYF. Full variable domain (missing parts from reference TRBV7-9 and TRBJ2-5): DTGVSQNPRHKITKRGQNVTFRCDPISEHNRLYWYRQTLGQGPEFLTYFQNEAQLEKSRLLSDRFSAERPKGSFSTLEIQRTEQGDSAMYLCASSRLAFQETQYFGPGTRLLVL.

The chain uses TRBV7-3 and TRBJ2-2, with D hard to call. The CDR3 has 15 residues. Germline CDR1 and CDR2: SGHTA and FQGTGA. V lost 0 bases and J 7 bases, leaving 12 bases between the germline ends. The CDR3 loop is CASSLTDRGGGELFF. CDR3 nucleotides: TGTGCCAGCAGCTTAACAGACCGCGGCGGCGGGGAGCTGTTTTTT.

The CDR3 sequence: CASSSRVIEQFF. The DNA of the CDR3 is TGTGCCAGCAGCTCCCGGGTCATTGAGCAGTTCTTC. This chain joins TRBV7-9 and TRBJ2-1; D uncertain. V lost 4 bases and J lost 9, with 10 bases in between. CDR1 SEHNR and CDR2 FQNEAQ come from the germline V gene (reference sequence). The CDR3 is 12 amino acids.

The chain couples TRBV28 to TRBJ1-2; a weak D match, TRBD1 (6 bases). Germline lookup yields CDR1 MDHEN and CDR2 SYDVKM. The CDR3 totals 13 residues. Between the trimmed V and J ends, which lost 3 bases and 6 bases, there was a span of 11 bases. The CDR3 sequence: CASSFAQGHGYTF. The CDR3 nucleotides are TGTGCCAGCAGTTTCGCACAGGGCCATGGCTACACCTTC.

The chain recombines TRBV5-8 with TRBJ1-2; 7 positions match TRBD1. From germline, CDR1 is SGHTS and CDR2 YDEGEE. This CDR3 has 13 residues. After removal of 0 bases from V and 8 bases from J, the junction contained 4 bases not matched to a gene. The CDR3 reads CASSLGQGDGYTF. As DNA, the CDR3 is TGTGCCAGCAGCTTGGGTCAGGGGGACGGCTACACCTTC.

The CDR3 loop reads CASSYSFSGSYEQYF. CDR3 nucleotide sequence: TGTGCCAGCAGTTACTCCTTTAGCGGGAGCTACGAGCAGTACTTC. The chain joins TRBV6-5 to TRBJ2-7; the match to TRBD2 covers 9 bases. The V gene's germline CDR1 is MNHEY and CDR2 SVGAGI. The CDR3 is made up of 15 amino acids. V lost 0 bases and J lost 3; bases outside the gene matches: 3.

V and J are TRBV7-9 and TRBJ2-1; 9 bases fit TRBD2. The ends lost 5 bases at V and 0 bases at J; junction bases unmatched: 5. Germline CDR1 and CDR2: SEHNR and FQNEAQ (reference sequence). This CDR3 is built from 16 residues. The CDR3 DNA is TGTGCCAGCAGCCCCAATAGCGGGGGCTCCTACAATGAGCAGTTCTTC. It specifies CASSPNSGGSYNEQFF.

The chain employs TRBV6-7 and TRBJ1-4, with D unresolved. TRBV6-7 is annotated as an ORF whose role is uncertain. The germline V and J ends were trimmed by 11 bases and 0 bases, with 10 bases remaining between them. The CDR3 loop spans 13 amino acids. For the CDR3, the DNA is TGTGCCGGCCAACAGCCAACTAATGAAAAACTGTTTTTT. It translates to CAGQQPTNEKLFF.

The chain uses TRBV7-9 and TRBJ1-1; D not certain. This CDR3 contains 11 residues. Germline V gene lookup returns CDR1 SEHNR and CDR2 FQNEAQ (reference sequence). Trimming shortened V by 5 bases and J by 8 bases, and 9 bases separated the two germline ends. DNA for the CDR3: TGTGCCAGCAGCCCCCTCGCGGAAGCTTTCTTT. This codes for CASSPLAEAFF.

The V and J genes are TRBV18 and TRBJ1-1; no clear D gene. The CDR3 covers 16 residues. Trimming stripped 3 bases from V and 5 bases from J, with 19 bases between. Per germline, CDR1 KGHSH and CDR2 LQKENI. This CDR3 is CASSPLGVSGMTEAFF. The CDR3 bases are TGTGCCAGCTCACCCCTTGGGGTAAGCGGGATGACTGAAGCTTTCTTT.